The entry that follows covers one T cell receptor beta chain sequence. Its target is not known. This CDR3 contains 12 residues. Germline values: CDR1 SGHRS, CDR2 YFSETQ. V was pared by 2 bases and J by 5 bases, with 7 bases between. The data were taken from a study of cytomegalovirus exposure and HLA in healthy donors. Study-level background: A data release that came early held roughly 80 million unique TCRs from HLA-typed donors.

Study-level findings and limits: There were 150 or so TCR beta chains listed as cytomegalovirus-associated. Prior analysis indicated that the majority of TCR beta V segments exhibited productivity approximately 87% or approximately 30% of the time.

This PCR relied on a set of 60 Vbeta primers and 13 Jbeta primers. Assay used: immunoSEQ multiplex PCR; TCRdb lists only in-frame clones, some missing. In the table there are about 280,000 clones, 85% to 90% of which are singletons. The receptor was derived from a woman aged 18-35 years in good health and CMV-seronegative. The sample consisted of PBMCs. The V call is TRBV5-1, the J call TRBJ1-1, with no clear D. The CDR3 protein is CASSFSSTEAFF. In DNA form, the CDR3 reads TGCGCCAGCAGCTTTAGTTCGACTGAAGCTTTCTTT.